This T cell receptor beta chain came from a study of cytomegalovirus exposure and HLA in healthy donors. The trim removed 2 bases at V and 5 bases at J, leaving 10 bases unmatched. Germline CDR1 and CDR2: SGDLS and YYNGEE. The CDR3 contains 15 residues. Primers included in the PCR were 60 Vbeta and 13 Jbeta primers. Clones were read by immunoSEQ multiplex PCR, and TCRdb kept only the in-frame ones, dropping some. Here the sample spans about 170,000 clones, around 73% being singletons. The sample taken for sequencing was PBMCs. This rearrangement joins TRBV9 to TRBJ2-7; TRBD1 matches 7 bases. The sequence was obtained from a young woman in good health and CMV-seropositive. In nucleotides, the CDR3 is TGTGCCAGCAGCGTGGGACAGCTTACAATCCACGAGCAGTACTTC. It translates to CASSVGQLTIHEQYF.